The following is a TCR beta chain sequence with its context. This sample was included in a study of blood T cell repertoires in COVID-19. Overall study: Spain, Italy and the United States supplied samples that represented acute and convalescent COVID-19.

The CDR3 loop spans 14 amino acids. Looked up from germline, CDR1 is MDHEN and CDR2 is SYDVKM. V was clipped by 5 bases and J by 5 bases, with 13 bases between them. Source study methods: Researchers report that nucleated cell counts were estimated from reference gene primer amplification. Using immunoSEQ multiplex PCR, the repertoire was profiled, and TCRdb retains in-frame clones only, with some absent. V, J and clone size are those of that table, while D and trimming were read from the DNA. The repertoire includes around 300,000 clones, 90% of them detected once, and over 3.5% sits in the top ten.

The clonotype was recovered from a woman between 18 and 29 years old with acute COVID-19. The chain joins TRBV28 to TRBJ1-5, with a tentative D call TRBD1 (5 bases). Sequencing was carried out using PBMCs or T cells enriched from blood (not recorded which). The CDR3 DNA is TGTGCCAGCAGTCCCCGCAGGGCCTATCAGCCCCAGCATTTT. Its protein product is CASSPRRAYQPQHF.